A selection of T cell receptor beta chains follows, all from one sample in a study of cytomegalovirus exposure and HLA in healthy donors. Here immunoSEQ multiplex PCR was the method, and the copy in TCRdb shows in-frame clones only, minus some. The sample has approximately 100,000 clones; around 70% are singletons. The material sequenced was PBMCs. The receptors originated from a man aged 45-65 years in good health and CMV-seronegative. The CDR3 runs from the conserved cysteine through the conserved F or W. The order of the fields is clone size, D gene, V gene, J gene, CDR3 protein, CDR3 DNA. The D gene is left open where the match is weak. Only part of the rows carry a size: once, few, many, or a class if the clone is expanded.

NA	NA	TRBV4-3	TRBJ2-2	CASSQDGGGPVRELFF	TGCGCCAGCAGCCAAGATGGGGGGGGGCCGGTCAGGGAGCTGTTTTTT
NA	TRBD1	TRBV4-2	TRBJ1-2	CASTRRGGDSGYTF	TGTGCCAGCACCCGGCGAGGGGGCGATTCTGGCTACACCTTC
NA	NA	TRBV7-2	TRBJ2-7	CASSLDDRSFYEQYF	TGTGCCAGCAGCTTAGATGATCGGTCATTCTACGAGCAGTACTTC
NA	NA	TRBV1	TRBJ2-7	CTSSRKTGTTSYEQYF	TGCACCAGCAGCCGCAAAACCGGGACAACTTCCTACGAGCAGTACTTC
NA	NA	TRBV5-1	TRBJ2-7	CASSVGQGAREQHF	NA
NA	NA	TRBV28	TRBJ1-4	CASSFTRGGGREKLFF	TGTGCCAGCAGTTTTACCCGAGGGGGTGGAAGAGAAAAACTGTTTTTT
few	NA	TRBV7-9	TRBJ2-3	CASSPKALTLTDTQYF	TGTGCCAGCAGCCCTAAGGCACTAACCCTCACAGATACGCAGTATTTT
NA	TRBD2	TRBV9	TRBJ2-4	CASSAGGAPNIQYF	TGTGCCAGCAGCGCCGGGGGGGCGCCAAACATTCAGTACTTC
NA	TRBD1	TRBV28	TRBJ2-7	CASWGQGSYEQYF	TGTGCCAGCTGGGGACAGGGCTCCTACGAGCAGTACTTC
NA	TRBD1	TRBV5-5	TRBJ1-3	CASSSDRGLSGNTIYF	TGTGCCAGCAGCTCTGACAGGGGACTCTCTGGAAACACCATATATTTT
NA	NA	TRBV11-3	TRBJ2-1	CASSLGGQFEQFF	TGTGCCAGCAGCTTGGGCGGACAGTTTGAGCAGTTCTTC
few	TRBD2	TRBV7-9	TRBJ2-5	CASSLARTSGDEETQYF	TGTGCCAGCAGCTTAGCCCGGACTAGCGGGGACGAAGAGACCCAGTACTTC
few	NA	TRBV4-3	TRBJ2-7	CASSQDVRTSAYEQYF	TGCGCCAGCAGCCAAGACGTCCGGACTTCAGCCTACGAGCAGTACTTC
NA	TRBD2	TRBV5-1	TRBJ2-3	CASQTSGATDTQYF	TGCGCCAGCCAGACTAGCGGGGCCACAGATACGCAGTATTTT
NA	TRBD2	TRBV7-2	TRBJ2-1	CASSFTSEGYNEQFF	TGTGCCAGCAGCTTCACTAGCGAGGGGTACAATGAGCAGTTCTTC
NA	NA	TRBV19	TRBJ1-6	CASSIGDTYNSPLHF	TGTGCCAGTAGTATCGGGGACACCTATAATTCACCCCTCCACTTT
once	NA	TRBV18	TRBJ1-1	CASSPTIGGDNTEAFF	TGTGCCAGCTCACCGACCATAGGAGGGGATAACACTGAAGCTTTCTTT
NA	NA	TRBV5-1	TRBJ2-5	CASTPYGTPQETQYF	TGCGCCAGCACCCCCTACGGGACTCCACAAGAGACCCAGTACTTC